Listed below are T cell receptor beta chains from one sample, sequenced in a study of OX40 agonist ivuxolimab in advanced cancers. Profiling relied on immunoSEQ multiplex PCR, and the TCRdb table lists in-frame clones only, not all of them. The sample includes approximately 60,000 clones, 83% of them seen just once. The source was CD4+ or CD8+ T cells sorted from blood, collected in a trial of the OX40 agonist ivuxolimab. The receptors come from an adult with an advanced solid tumor such as melanoma, head and neck, liver or kidney cancer. Each CDR3 is given with its conserved first and last residue. A D gene is named only where the DNA matches it firmly. Only part of the rows carry a size: once, few, many, or a class if the clone is expanded.

v_call: TRBV19; j_call: TRBJ2-1; clone_size: NA; d_call: NA; cdr3_aa: CASSPGRVLRTNNEQFF; cdr3_nt: TGTGCCAGTAGTCCGGGCAGGGTACTTAGAACTAACAATGAGCAGTTCTTC
v_call: TRBV2; j_call: TRBJ1-6; clone_size: NA; d_call: TRBD1; cdr3_aa: CASSEGRGNYNSPLHF; cdr3_nt: TGTGCCAGCAGTGAAGGCAGGGGGAACTACAATTCACCCCTCCACTTT
v_call: TRBV6-5; j_call: TRBJ2-7; clone_size: NA; d_call: NA; cdr3_aa: CASSYTSTNGEQYF; cdr3_nt: TGTGCCAGCAGTTACACTTCTACCAACGGAGAGCAGTACTTC
v_call: TRBV4-1; j_call: TRBJ2-7; clone_size: NA; d_call: NA; cdr3_aa: CASSQGQGLDEQYF; cdr3_nt: TGCGCCAGCAGCCAAGGGCAGGGGCTAGACGAGCAGTACTTC
v_call: TRBV9; j_call: TRBJ2-2; clone_size: NA; d_call: TRBD2; cdr3_aa: CASRPGLAGTGELFF; cdr3_nt: TGTGCCAGCAGACCAGGACTAGCGGGCACCGGGGAGCTGTTTTTT
v_call: TRBV2; j_call: TRBJ2-1; clone_size: NA; d_call: NA; cdr3_aa: CASTFEGEQFF; cdr3_nt: TGTGCCAGCACCTTTGAGGGAGAGCAGTTCTTC
v_call: TRBV5-8; j_call: TRBJ2-1; clone_size: NA; d_call: NA; cdr3_aa: CASSLELVGNEQFF; cdr3_nt: TGTGCCAGCAGCTTGGAACTAGTGGGCAATGAGCAGTTCTTC
v_call: TRBV4-2; j_call: TRBJ1-5; clone_size: NA; d_call: NA; cdr3_aa: CASSQELRRGNQPQHF; cdr3_nt: TGTGCCAGCAGCCAAGAACTTCGCAGGGGTAATCAGCCCCAGCATTTT
v_call: TRBV14; j_call: TRBJ2-3; clone_size: NA; d_call: NA; cdr3_aa: CASSQRGRGTDTQYF; cdr3_nt: TGTGCCAGCAGCCAAAGAGGGCGCGGCACAGATACGCAGTATTTT
v_call: TRBV5-1; j_call: TRBJ1-5; clone_size: few; d_call: NA; cdr3_aa: CASSLVSGLQPQHF; cdr3_nt: TGCGCCAGCAGCTTGGTCTCGGGTTTGCAGCCCCAGCATTTT
v_call: TRBV6-5; j_call: TRBJ1-1; clone_size: NA; d_call: NA; cdr3_aa: CASSYSAVRYGTEAFF; cdr3_nt: TGTGCCAGCAGTTACTCTGCCGTTAGGTATGGCACTGAAGCTTTCTTT
v_call: TRBV9; j_call: TRBJ1-6; clone_size: NA; d_call: TRBD1; cdr3_aa: CASSVEPAGMGQGNSPLHF; cdr3_nt: TGTGCCAGCAGCGTAGAGCCCGCGGGGATGGGACAGGGAAATTCACCCCTCCACTTT
v_call: TRBV7-2; j_call: TRBJ1-5; clone_size: NA; d_call: NA; cdr3_aa: CASSLAPTSGNQPQHF; cdr3_nt: TGTGCCAGCAGCTTAGCGCCTACTTCTGGCAATCAGCCCCAGCATTTT
v_call: TRBV9; j_call: TRBJ1-3; clone_size: few; d_call: TRBD1; cdr3_aa: CASSGGTAGNTIYF; cdr3_nt: TGTGCCAGCAGCGGCGGGACAGCCGGAAACACCATATATTTT
v_call: TRBV27; j_call: TRBJ1-5; clone_size: NA; d_call: NA; cdr3_aa: CASSFYGVDGNQPQHF; cdr3_nt: TGTGCCAGCAGCTTCTATGGTGTCGATGGCAATCAGCCCCAGCATTTT
v_call: TRBV27; j_call: TRBJ2-3; clone_size: NA; d_call: NA; cdr3_aa: CASSYKRTDTQYF; cdr3_nt: TGTGCCAGCAGTTACAAGAGAACCGATACGCAGTATTTT
v_call: TRBV9; j_call: TRBJ1-2; clone_size: NA; d_call: TRBD1; cdr3_aa: CASSVERTGRIGGYTF; cdr3_nt: TGTGCCAGCAGCGTAGAGAGGACAGGGAGGATTGGGGGCTACACCTTC
v_call: TRBV21-1; j_call: TRBJ2-1; clone_size: NA; d_call: NA; cdr3_aa: CANFGQGTNNEQFF; cdr3_nt: NA
v_call: TRBV18; j_call: TRBJ1-2; clone_size: NA; d_call: NA; cdr3_aa: CASSPSYGYTF; cdr3_nt: TGTGCCAGCTCACCGAGCTATGGCTACACCTTC
v_call: TRBV4-1; j_call: TRBJ2-7; clone_size: NA; d_call: NA; cdr3_aa: CASSRGSSYEQYF; cdr3_nt: TGCGCCAGCAGCCGGGGGAGCTCCTACGAGCAGTACTTC
v_call: TRBV30; j_call: TRBJ2-3; clone_size: NA; d_call: NA; cdr3_aa: CAWRLRRGYTDTQYF; cdr3_nt: TGTGCCTGGAGGCTTCGACGGGGCTACACAGATACGCAGTATTTT
v_call: TRBV30; j_call: TRBJ1-2; clone_size: NA; d_call: NA; cdr3_aa: CAWSVPSRFYGYTF; cdr3_nt: TGTGCCTGGAGTGTCCCCAGTCGCTTCTATGGCTACACCTTC
v_call: TRBV5-6; j_call: TRBJ2-1; clone_size: NA; d_call: TRBD1; cdr3_aa: CASSPSWTGGYNEQFF; cdr3_nt: TGTGCCAGCAGCCCTTCCTGGACAGGCGGCTACAATGAGCAGTTCTTC
v_call: TRBV9; j_call: TRBJ1-3; clone_size: NA; d_call: NA; cdr3_aa: CASSVAAQNSGNTIYF; cdr3_nt: TGTGCCAGCAGCGTAGCTGCACAGAACTCTGGAAACACCATATATTTT
v_call: TRBV30; j_call: TRBJ2-1; clone_size: NA; d_call: TRBD1; cdr3_aa: CAWAGGNEQFF; cdr3_nt: TGTGCCTGGGCAGGGGGCAATGAGCAGTTCTTC
v_call: TRBV4-2; j_call: TRBJ2-2; clone_size: few; d_call: NA; cdr3_aa: CASSQVPGVGGELFF; cdr3_nt: TGTGCCAGCAGCCAAGTCCCGGGAGTGGGCGGGGAGCTGTTTTTT
v_call: TRBV5-1; j_call: TRBJ2-7; clone_size: NA; d_call: NA; cdr3_aa: CASSLYPRDHTGEYF; cdr3_nt: TGCGCCAGCAGCTTGTATCCGCGGGACCACACCGGGGAGTACTTC
v_call: TRBV2; j_call: TRBJ2-3; clone_size: NA; d_call: NA; cdr3_aa: CASRDSRGSMVTQYF; cdr3_nt: TGTGCCAGCCGCGACTCCAGGGGCTCAATGGTTACGCAGTATTTT
v_call: TRBV10-3; j_call: TRBJ2-3; clone_size: NA; d_call: TRBD2; cdr3_aa: CAVGTSGRADTQYF; cdr3_nt: TGTGCCGTCGGGACTAGCGGGAGGGCAGATACGCAGTATTTT
v_call: TRBV7-2; j_call: TRBJ2-3; clone_size: NA; d_call: NA; cdr3_aa: CASSLATRGNTQYF; cdr3_nt: TGTGCCAGCAGCTTAGCTACCAGGGGTAATACGCAGTATTTT
v_call: TRBV7-7; j_call: TRBJ2-5; clone_size: few; d_call: NA; cdr3_aa: CASSLDRQETQYF; cdr3_nt: TGTGCCAGCAGCTTAGACAGACAAGAGACCCAGTACTTC
v_call: TRBV6-1; j_call: TRBJ2-5; clone_size: NA; d_call: TRBD1; cdr3_aa: CASRPGTGLGTQYF; cdr3_nt: TGTGCCAGCAGACCCGGGACAGGGTTAGGGACCCAGTACTTC
v_call: TRBV2; j_call: TRBJ2-4; clone_size: NA; d_call: TRBD2; cdr3_aa: CASSAGGILARDIQYF; cdr3_nt: TGTGCCAGCAGTGCGGGAGGGATTCTAGCCAGAGACATTCAGTACTTC
v_call: TRBV21-1; j_call: TRBJ1-5; clone_size: NA; d_call: NA; cdr3_aa: CASSLTGGKVAPPNQPQHF; cdr3_nt: TGTGCCAGCAGCCTGACAGGGGGCAAGGTTGCTCCGCCAAATCAGCCCCAGCATTTT
v_call: TRBV14; j_call: TRBJ2-3; clone_size: NA; d_call: NA; cdr3_aa: CASSQGQGIDTQYF; cdr3_nt: TGTGCCAGCAGCCAAGGCCAGGGGATCGATACGCAGTATTTT
v_call: TRBV2; j_call: TRBJ2-2; clone_size: NA; d_call: NA; cdr3_aa: CASSESAGTGELFF; cdr3_nt: TGTGCCAGCAGTGAATCGGCGGGTACCGGGGAGCTGTTTTTT
v_call: TRBV27; j_call: TRBJ1-2; clone_size: NA; d_call: NA; cdr3_aa: CASRRGGGRANYGYTF; cdr3_nt: TGTGCCAGCAGACGCGGGGGGGGCCGAGCTAACTATGGCTACACCTTC
v_call: TRBV5-4; j_call: TRBJ1-1; clone_size: NA; d_call: NA; cdr3_aa: CASSLEVNRGTEAFF; cdr3_nt: TGTGCCAGCAGCCTCGAAGTGAACCGGGGCACTGAAGCTTTCTTT
v_call: TRBV11-2; j_call: TRBJ2-5; clone_size: NA; d_call: NA; cdr3_aa: CASSLDRAQETQYF; cdr3_nt: TGTGCCAGCAGCTTAGATCGGGCTCAAGAGACCCAGTACTTC
v_call: TRBV28; j_call: TRBJ2-2; clone_size: NA; d_call: NA; cdr3_aa: CASRWGNTGELFF; cdr3_nt: TGTGCCAGTCGGTGGGGGAACACCGGGGAGCTGTTTTTT
v_call: TRBV28; j_call: TRBJ2-1; clone_size: NA; d_call: TRBD1; cdr3_aa: CASSKHDRVNEQFF; cdr3_nt: TGTGCCAGCAGCAAACACGACAGGGTCAATGAGCAGTTCTTC
v_call: TRBV19; j_call: TRBJ2-1; clone_size: once; d_call: TRBD2; cdr3_aa: CASSNTRLAGTQNEQFF; cdr3_nt: TGTGCCAGTAGTAATACCCGACTAGCGGGGACTCAAAATGAGCAGTTCTTC
v_call: TRBV4-1; j_call: TRBJ2-7; clone_size: NA; d_call: NA; cdr3_aa: CASSQGTLIPYEQYF; cdr3_nt: TGCGCCAGCAGCCAAGGGACACTAATACCCTACGAGCAGTACTTC
v_call: TRBV18; j_call: TRBJ2-2; clone_size: NA; d_call: TRBD2; cdr3_aa: CASSKAGTSGTGELFF; cdr3_nt: TGTGCCAGCTCAAAAGCCGGGACTAGCGGAACCGGGGAGCTGTTTTTT
v_call: TRBV20-1; j_call: TRBJ1-2; clone_size: NA; d_call: NA; cdr3_aa: CSARSDYGYTF; cdr3_nt: TGCAGTGCTAGATCGGACTATGGCTACACCTTC